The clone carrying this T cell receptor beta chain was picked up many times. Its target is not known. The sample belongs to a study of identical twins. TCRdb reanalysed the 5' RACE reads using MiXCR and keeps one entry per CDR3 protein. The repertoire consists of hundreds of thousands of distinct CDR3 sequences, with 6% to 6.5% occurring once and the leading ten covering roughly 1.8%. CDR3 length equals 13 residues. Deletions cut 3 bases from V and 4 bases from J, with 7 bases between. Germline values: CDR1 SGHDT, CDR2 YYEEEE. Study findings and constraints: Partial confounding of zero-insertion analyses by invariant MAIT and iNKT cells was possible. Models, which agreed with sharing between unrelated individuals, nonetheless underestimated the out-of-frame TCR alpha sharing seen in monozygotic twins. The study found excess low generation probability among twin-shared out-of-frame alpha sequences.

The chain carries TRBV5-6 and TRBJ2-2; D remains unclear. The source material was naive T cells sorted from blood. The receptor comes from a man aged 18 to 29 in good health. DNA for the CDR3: TGTGCCAGCAGCTCAGGCCGCACCGGGGAGCTGTTTTTT. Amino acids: CASSSGRTGELFF.